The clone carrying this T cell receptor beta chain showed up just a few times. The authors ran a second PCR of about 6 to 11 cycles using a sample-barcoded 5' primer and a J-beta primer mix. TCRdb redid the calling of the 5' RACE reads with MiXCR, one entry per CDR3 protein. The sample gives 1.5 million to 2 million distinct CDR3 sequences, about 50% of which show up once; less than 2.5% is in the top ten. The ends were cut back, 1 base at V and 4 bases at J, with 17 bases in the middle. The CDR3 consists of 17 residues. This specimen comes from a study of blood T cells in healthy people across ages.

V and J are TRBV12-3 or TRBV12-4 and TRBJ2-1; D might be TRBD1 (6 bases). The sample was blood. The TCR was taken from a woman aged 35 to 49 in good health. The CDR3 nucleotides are TGTGCCAGCAGTTTAGGAAGGGGACAATTCCTATACAATGAGCAGTTCTTC. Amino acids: CASSLGRGQFLYNEQFF.